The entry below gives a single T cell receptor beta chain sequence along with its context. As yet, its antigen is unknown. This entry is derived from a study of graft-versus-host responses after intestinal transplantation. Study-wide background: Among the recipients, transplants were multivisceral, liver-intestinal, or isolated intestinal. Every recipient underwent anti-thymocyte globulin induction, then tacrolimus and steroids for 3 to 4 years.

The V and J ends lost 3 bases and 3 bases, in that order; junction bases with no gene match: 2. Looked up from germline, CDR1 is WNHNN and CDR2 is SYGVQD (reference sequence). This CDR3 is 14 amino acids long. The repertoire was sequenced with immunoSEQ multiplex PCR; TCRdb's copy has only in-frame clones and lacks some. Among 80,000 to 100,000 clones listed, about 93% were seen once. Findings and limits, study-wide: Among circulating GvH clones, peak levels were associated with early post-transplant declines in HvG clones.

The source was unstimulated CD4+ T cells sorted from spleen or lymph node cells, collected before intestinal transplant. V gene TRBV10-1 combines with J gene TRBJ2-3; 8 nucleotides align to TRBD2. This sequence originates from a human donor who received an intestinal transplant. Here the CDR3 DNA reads TGCGCCAGCAGTGAAGGCGGGAGGACAGATACGCAGTATTTT. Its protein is CASSEGGRTDTQYF.